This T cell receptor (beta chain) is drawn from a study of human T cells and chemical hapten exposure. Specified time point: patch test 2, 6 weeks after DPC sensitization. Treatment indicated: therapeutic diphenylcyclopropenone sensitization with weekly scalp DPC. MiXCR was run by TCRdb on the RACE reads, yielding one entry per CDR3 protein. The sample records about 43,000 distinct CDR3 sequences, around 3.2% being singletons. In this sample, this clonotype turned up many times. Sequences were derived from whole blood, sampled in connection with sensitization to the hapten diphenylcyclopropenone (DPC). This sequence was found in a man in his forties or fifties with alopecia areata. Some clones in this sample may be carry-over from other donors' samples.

This chain's CDR3 is CASSSPTGYPYEQYF. The DNA of the CDR3 is TGTGCCAGCAGCTCCCCGACAGGGTATCCCTACGAGCAGTACTTC. The V gene is TRBV5-6, the J gene TRBJ2-7, with TRBD1 matching 7 bases. Germline-derived CDR1 and CDR2 are SGHDT and YYEEEE. CDR3 length equals 15 residues. J lost 2 bases, V lost 3 bases, and 8 bases had no gene match.